This T cell receptor (beta chain) was identified during a study of blood T cell repertoires in COVID-19. Turning to the study itself: PBMCs, B-cell-depleted T cells, or T cells were the source of the cDNA or gDNA that made up the material.

The CDR3 has 15 residues. The V end lost 6 bases, the J end lost 1 base, and 15 bases lay between the germline ends. CDR1 and CDR2 from the germline V gene are ENHRY and SYGVKD. Measured with immunoSEQ multiplex PCR; TCRdb has only the in-frame clones, and not every one. This repertoire shows roughly 75,000 clones, approximately 85% found once; its top ten account for roughly 9.6%. This clone appeared a single time. V and J are TRBV10-3 and TRBJ1-2, with unresolved D. This receptor was taken from a man aged 50 to 60 with COVID-19, enrolled during active disease. The specimen was peripheral blood. Here the CDR3 DNA reads TGTGCCATCAGCCGGGCGGAGGGCAGTAACTATGGCTACACCTTC. Translating gives CAISRAEGSNYGYTF.